The clone carrying this T cell receptor beta chain came up once. This sample is drawn from a study of neurological immune-mediated disorders. cDNA synthesis was performed by 5'RACE with 10-nucleotide random UMIs. TCRdb re-called the 5' RACE reads through MiXCR, storing one row per CDR3 protein. Of 72,000 or so distinct CDR3 sequences detected, 17% appear once; the ten largest clones hold 15%. CDR1 and CDR2 (germline): LNHDA, SQIVND (reference sequence). V shed 3 bases, J shed 3 bases, and the junction held 13 bases outside the gene matches. This CDR3 is 18 amino acids long. The TCR originated in a woman between 40 and 55 years old in good health. The chain links TRBV19 to TRBJ2-4; 8 bases fit TRBD1. Sequenced: PBMCs. This CDR3 reads CASSMGYRAGGNKNIQYF. CDR3 sequence (DNA): TGTGCCAGTAGTATGGGGTACCGGGCAGGGGGCAACAAAAACATTCAGTACTTC. The full variable domain, rest sourced from reference TRBV19 and TRBJ2-4, is DGGITQSPKYLFRKEGQNVTLSCEQNLNHDAMYWYRQDPGQGLRLIYYSQIVNDFQKGDIAEGYSVSREKKESFPLTVTSAQKNPTAFYLCASSMGYRAGGNKNIQYFGAGTRLSVL.